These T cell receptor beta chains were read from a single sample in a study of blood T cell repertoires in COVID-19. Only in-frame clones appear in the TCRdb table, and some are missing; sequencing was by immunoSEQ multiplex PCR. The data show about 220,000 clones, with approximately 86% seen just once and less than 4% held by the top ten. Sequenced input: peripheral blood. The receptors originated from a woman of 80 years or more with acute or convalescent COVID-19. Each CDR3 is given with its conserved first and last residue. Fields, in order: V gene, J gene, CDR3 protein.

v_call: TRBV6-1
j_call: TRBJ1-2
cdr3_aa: CASSGLDSWNQYGYTF

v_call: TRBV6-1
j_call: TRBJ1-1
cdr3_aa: CASSEAGLSGTEAFF

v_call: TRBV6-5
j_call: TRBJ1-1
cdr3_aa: CASSIQANTEAFF

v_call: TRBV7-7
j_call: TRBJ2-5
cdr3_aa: CASSLFVDSLKETQYF

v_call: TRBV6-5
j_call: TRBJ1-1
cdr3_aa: CASREGQAMNTEAFF

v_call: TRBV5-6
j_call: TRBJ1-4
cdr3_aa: CASSWDRGNEKLFF

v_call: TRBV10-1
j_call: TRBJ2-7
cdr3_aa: CASSACNRDRAISEQYF

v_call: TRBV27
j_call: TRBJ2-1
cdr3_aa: CASSFPDSTVEQFF

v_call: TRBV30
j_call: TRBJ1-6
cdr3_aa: CAWSTWGRVSPLHF

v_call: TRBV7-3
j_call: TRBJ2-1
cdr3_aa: CASSSPSRQHNEQFF

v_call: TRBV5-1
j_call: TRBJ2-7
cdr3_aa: CASKREGSEQYF

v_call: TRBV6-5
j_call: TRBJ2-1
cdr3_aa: CASSYSIAGASNEQFF

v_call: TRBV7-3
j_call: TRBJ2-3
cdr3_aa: CASSRTGALDTQYF

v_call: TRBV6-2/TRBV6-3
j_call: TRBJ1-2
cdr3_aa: CASSYSGGKGYTF

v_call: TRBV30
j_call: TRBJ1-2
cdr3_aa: CAWDRDNYGYTF

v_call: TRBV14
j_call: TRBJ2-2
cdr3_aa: CASSQDRGDRGRTGELFF

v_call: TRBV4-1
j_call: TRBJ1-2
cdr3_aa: CASSQDFQGNYGYTF

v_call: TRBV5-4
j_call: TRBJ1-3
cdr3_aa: CASTLRGGSGNTIYF

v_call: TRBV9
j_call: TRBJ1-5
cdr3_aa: CASSADTYSNQPQHF

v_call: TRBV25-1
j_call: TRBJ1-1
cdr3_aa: CASSADRTAGAFF